Following are 6 T cell receptor beta chains from one sample sequenced in a study of radiotherapy plus CTLA-4 blockade in lung cancer. Profiling relied on immunoSEQ multiplex PCR, and the TCRdb table lists in-frame clones only, not all of them. The sample has 75,000 to 100,000 clones; around 88% are singletons. The sample was peripheral blood, taken from a patient treated with radiotherapy plus ipilimumab. These receptors all stem from a human donor with non-small cell lung cancer that progressed on radiotherapy plus ipilimumab.

This clone has only one observation. The chain links TRBV5-1 to TRBJ2-7; TRBD1 or TRBD2 may be the D gene (5 bases each). The germline V gene encodes CDR1 SGHRS and CDR2 YFSETQ. The CDR3 consists of 17 residues. The germline V and J ends were trimmed by 0 bases and 3 bases, with 19 bases remaining between them. This CDR3 is CASSLVAGNLGGYEQYF. The CDR3 DNA follows: TGCGCCAGCAGCTTGGTTGCAGGGAATCTAGGAGGCTACGAGCAGTACTTC.

The chain carries TRBV7-8 and TRBJ1-5; TRBD1 agrees at 7 bases. The CDR3 has 17 amino acids. Losses at the gene ends were 1 base for V and 0 bases for J; bases not matched to a gene: 6. Looked up from germline, CDR1 is SGHVS and CDR2 is FQNEAQ. CDR3 in amino acids: CASSLGFGTASNQPQHF. For the CDR3, the DNA is TGTGCCAGCAGCTTAGGCTTCGGGACAGCTAGCAATCAGCCCCAGCATTTT.

The V gene is TRBV19, the J gene TRBJ2-2; 7 bases agree with TRBD2. Germline V CDR1 and CDR2: LNHDA, SQIVND (reference sequence). Germline trimming cut 6 bases from V and 6 bases from J; bases unmatched to any gene: 16. The CDR3 is 17 amino acids. The CDR3 sequence: CASSLSPGLSYPGELFF. CDR3 DNA: TGTGCCAGTAGCCTCTCTCCGGGACTATCCTATCCCGGGGAGCTGTTTTTT.

The V and J genes are TRBV28 and TRBJ2-7; D is ambiguous. V was pared by 2 bases and J by 4 bases, with 15 bases between. The CDR3 spans 15 residues. CDR1 MDHEN and CDR2 SYDVKM come from the germline V gene. CDR3 bases: TGTGCCAGCAGTTTAGATCCGGTAGTGGGGTACGAGCAGTACTTC. As protein: CASSLDPVVGYEQYF. Full variable domain (rest looked up from reference TRBV28 and TRBJ2-7): DVKVTQSSRYLVKRTGEKVFLECVQDMDHENMFWYRQDPGLGLRLIYFSYDVKMKEKGDIPEGYSVSREKKERFSLILESASTNQTSMYLCASSLDPVVGYEQYFGPGTRLTVT.

The chain couples TRBV25-1 to TRBJ1-5; no definite D call. The length of the CDR3 is 13 residues. Looked up from germline, CDR1 is MGHDK and CDR2 is SYGVNS. V lost 3 bases and J 3 bases, leaving 6 bases between the germline ends. This chain's CDR3 is CASSERFNQPQHF. DNA of the CDR3: TGTGCCAGCAGTGAGCGGTTCAATCAGCCCCAGCATTTT. Supplemented by reference TRBV25-1 and TRBJ1-5, the full variable domain reads EADIYQTPRYLVIGTGKKITLECSQTMGHDKMYWYQQDPGMELHLIHYSYGVNSTEKGDLSSESTVSRIRTEHFPLTLESARPSHTSQYLCASSERFNQPQHFGDGTRLSIL.

V usage is TRBV6-1 and J usage is TRBJ2-1; D might be TRBD2 (6 bases). Trimming removed 8 bases from V and 0 bases from J, with 11 bases in between. Germline assignment: CDR1 MNHNS and CDR2 SASEGT. CDR3 length equals 14 residues. The CDR3 DNA sequence: TGTGCCAGCGTCCGGGGGAGCTCCTACAATGAGCAGTTCTTC. Protein: CASVRGSSYNEQFF.